The entry below gives a single T cell receptor beta chain sequence along with its context. The germline gives CDR1 SGHTA, CDR2 FQGNSA. V was clipped by 4 bases and J by 8 bases; unmatched bases: 6. The CDR3 has 14 residues. The data are from a study of blood T cell repertoires in COVID-19. Study-wide background: The United States, Italy and Spain provided the acute and convalescent COVID-19 samples.

Assay: immunoSEQ multiplex PCR; the TCRdb copy retains only in-frame clones and omits some. Here the sample spans fewer than 85,000 clones, almost 85% being singletons. The sequence was collected from a human donor in a cohort sampled during active COVID-19. The gene calls are TRBV7-2 and TRBJ2-3; 10 bases fit TRBD2. The material sequenced was peripheral blood. The CDR3 DNA follows: TGTGCCAGCAGCTCCTCTAGCGGGGGTGGTACGCAGTATTTT. Its translation: CASSSSSGGGTQYF.